What follows are 7 T cell receptor beta chains derived from one specimen sequenced in a study of blood T cell repertoires in COVID-19. Here immunoSEQ multiplex PCR was the method, and the copy in TCRdb shows in-frame clones only, minus some. The top ten clones hold 2% to 2.5% of a sample with roughly 430,000 clones, roughly 86% of them seen once. The sample taken for sequencing was PBMCs or T cells enriched from blood (not recorded which). Every receptor here comes from a woman between 40 and 55 years old with acute COVID-19.

The chain carries TRBV5-1 and TRBJ1-1, with TRBD1 as a possible D gene (5 bases). Germline values: CDR1 SGHRS, CDR2 YFSETQ. V was pared by 4 bases and J by 4 bases, with 11 bases between. The CDR3 loop spans 13 amino acids. The CDR3 bases are TGCGCCAGCAGCACCGACAGCAGCACTGAAGCTTTCTTT. It is translated as CASSTDSSTEAFF.

The V call is TRBV19, the J call TRBJ2-2; the D gene is possibly TRBD2 (6 bases). CDR3 length: 13 amino acids. Trimming left V 7 bases short and J 7 bases short, with 13 bases between. Germline lookup yields CDR1 LNHDA and CDR2 SQIVND (reference sequence). CDR3 sequence (DNA): TGTGCCAGTAAGTTGCGGGGAGGCGGGGAGCTGTTTTTT. Translating it yields CASKLRGGGELFF. Full variable domain (outside the CDR3, taken from reference TRBV19 and TRBJ2-2): DGGITQSPKYLFRKEGQNVTLSCEQNLNHDAMYWYRQDPGQGLRLIYYSQIVNDFQKGDIAEGYSVSREKKESFPLTVTSAQKNPTAFYLCASKLRGGGELFFGEGSRLTVL.

The chain employs TRBV12-3 or TRBV12-4 and TRBJ1-3, with D unclear. The CDR3 spans 13 residues. Trimming took off 3 bases at V and 0 bases at J, with 3 bases between the two ends. CDR3 loop: CASSFISGNTIYF. The DNA of the CDR3 is TGTGCCAGCAGTTTTATCTCTGGAAACACCATATATTTT.

The V call is TRBV11-2, the J call TRBJ1-1; D possibly corresponds to TRBD1 (6 bases). Germline assignment: CDR1 SGHAT and CDR2 FQNNGV. Trimming removed 5 bases at V and 7 bases at J, with 11 bases between. The CDR3 has 12 amino acids. In DNA, the CDR3 is TGTGCCAGCAGCCTGATCAGGGGTGAAGCTTTCTTT. Residues: CASSLIRGEAFF. Combining the CDR3 with reference TRBV11-2 and TRBJ1-1 gives the whole variable domain EAGVAQSPRYKIIEKRQSVAFWCNPISGHATLYWYQQILGQGPKLLIQFQNNGVVDDSQLPKDRFSAERLKGVDSTLKIQPAKLEDSAVYLCASSLIRGEAFFGQGTRLTVV.

This clone was recorded a few times. The rearrangement uses TRBV27 and TRBJ2-1; D is uncertain. The CDR3 extends over 14 amino acids. The V and J ends lost 3 bases and 6 bases respectively, with 12 bases between them. CDR1 and CDR2 from the germline V gene are MNHEY and SMNVEV (reference sequence). CDR3 in DNA: TGTGCCAGCAGTTTCTTTGGAACTATCAATGAGCAGTTCTTC. Its translation: CASSFFGTINEQFF.

The CDR3 spells CASSLARLATDTQYF. CDR3 sequence (DNA): TGTGCCAGCAGCTTAGCCCGGTTAGCCACAGATACGCAGTATTTT. This chain links TRBV11-2 with TRBJ2-3; D is unresolved. Trimming removed 1 base from V and 2 bases from J, with 10 bases in between. CDR1 and CDR2 (germline): SGHAT, FQNNGV. The CDR3 is 15 amino acids. Full variable domain (rest looked up from reference TRBV11-2 and TRBJ2-3): EAGVAQSPRYKIIEKRQSVAFWCNPISGHATLYWYQQILGQGPKLLIQFQNNGVVDDSQLPKDRFSAERLKGVDSTLKIQPAKLEDSAVYLCASSLARLATDTQYFGPGTRLTVL.

This clone was observed once. The chain carries TRBV12-3 or TRBV12-4 and TRBJ2-5; 7 nucleotides line up with TRBD2. V lost 8 bases and J lost 2; bases outside the gene matches: 2. This CDR3 has 12 residues. The CDR3 DNA reads as TGTGCCAGCCGCGGGAGTCAAGAGACCCAGTACTTC. It encodes CASRGSQETQYF.